The TCR beta chain described here comes from a study of T-cell reconstitution after alpha-beta-depleted transplantation in children (dated by TCRdb to about 2016). Background for the entire study: The study quantitatively tracked T-cell immune reconstitution after TCRalphabeta/CD19-depleted allogeneic hematopoietic cell transplantation in children using TCR repertoire profiling.

The meaning of the sample's treatment or condition label: allogeneic hematopoietic cell transplantation with graft depleted of TCRalphabeta T cells and CD19 B cells. The children who served as transplant recipients had been given grafts of TCRalphabeta/CD19-depleted allogeneic hematopoietic cells. Paper-wide results and their limitations: Hyperexpanded clone frequencies declined over subsequent months; after one year, T-cell counts and TCRbeta diversity were mostly attributed to newly produced T cells. The apparently early alphabetaT-cell count recovery about two months after transplant was reportedly dependent on only several hundred rapidly expanded clones derived from non-depleted graft cells. The high TCRbeta diversity at day 60 in some patients was ascribed to recipient T cells and intrathymic progenitors that had survived conditioning.

Only a few counts were recorded for this clonotype. Its antigen remains undetermined. Per-base quality was not reported, and no clone a single base away is much larger than it. The germline V gene provides CDR1 SGHTA and CDR2 FQGNSA. The CDR3, from cysteine to phenylalanine, totals 17 residues. Of all the DNA, just the CDR3 is kept, 51 bases in frame from base 1. Trimming costs V 4 bases and J 3 bases, and their ends lie 20 bases apart. Library preparation was by PCR. The listed sequencing device is Illumina HiSeq 2500. TCR libraries were prepared with molecular barcoding, using unique molecular identifiers to normalize TCRbeta repertoire quantification. TCRdb reworked the public reads: Q25 trimming with fastp, MiXCR clone assembly, productive beta chains retained. Records with the same CDR3 protein are collapsed into one entry carrying the most frequent genes and DNA. For this sample the table gives a few hundred thousand distinct CDR3 sequences, of which roughly 13% were detected only once. The top ten clones comprise about 2.2% of the sample.

The sequence was obtained from a male patient younger than 18 who had a stem cell transplant for acute myeloid leukemia, so the T cells may come from the graft donor. Rearrangement joined TRBV7-2 to TRBJ2-3; TRBD2 is a possible D gene, resting on 5 matching bases. Here the sequenced sample was PBMCs, mostly from graft donor cells, taken 360 days after TCRalphabeta/CD19-depleted stem cell transplant. The DNA is as follows: TGTGCCAGCAGCTCCCCCAGCCCCGCTCGGGGAACAGATACGCAGTATTTT. Its protein product is CASSSPSPARGTDTQYF.